Sequencing of this T cell receptor (beta chain) was carried out in a study of CD8+ T cells in alopecia areata. For the study at large: The drug, tofacitinib, lasted 6 to 18 months, followed by 6 months off drug.

As the sequencing template, cDNA was produced by extracting RNA and reverse transcribing it. Measured with immunoSEQ multiplex PCR; TCRdb has only the in-frame clones, and not every one. The sample holds 130,000 to 150,000 clones, 65% to 90% seen once. Study-wide points: An increase in clonality over normal scalp was evident in lesional scalp, especially alopecia totalis/universalis.

This clone was detected a few times. Its antigen is currently unknown. The treatment: oral pan-JAK inhibitor, 5-10 mg twice daily. The CDR3 is 16 residues long. Trimming at V came to 4 bases and at J to 6 bases, leaving 10 bases not matched to a gene. CDR1 and CDR2 from the germline V gene are SGHNT and YYREEE (reference sequence). The sequencing used CD8+ T cells sorted from blood, collected at week 4, from a patient treated with tofacitinib. The rearrangement links TRBV5-4 to TRBJ2-4; 10 bases are shared with TRBD1. The sequence was collected from a human donor with alopecia areata. The CDR3 DNA reads TGTGCCAGCAGCAATAAACTCCGGGACAGGGGAAACATTCAGTACTTC. It translates to CASSNKLRDRGNIQYF.